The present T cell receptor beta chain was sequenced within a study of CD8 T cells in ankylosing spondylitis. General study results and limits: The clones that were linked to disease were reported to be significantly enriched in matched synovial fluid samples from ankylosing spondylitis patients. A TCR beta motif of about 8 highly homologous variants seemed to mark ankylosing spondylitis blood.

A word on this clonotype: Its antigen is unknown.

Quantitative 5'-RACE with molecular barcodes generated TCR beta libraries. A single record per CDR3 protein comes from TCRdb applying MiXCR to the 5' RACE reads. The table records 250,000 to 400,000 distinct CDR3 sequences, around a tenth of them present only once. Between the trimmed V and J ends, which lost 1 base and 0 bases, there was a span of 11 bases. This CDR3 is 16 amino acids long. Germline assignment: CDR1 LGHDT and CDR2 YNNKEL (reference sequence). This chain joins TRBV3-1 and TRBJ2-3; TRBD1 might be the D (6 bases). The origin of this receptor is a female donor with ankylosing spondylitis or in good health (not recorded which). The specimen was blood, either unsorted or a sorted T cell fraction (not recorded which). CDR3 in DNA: TGTGCCAGCAGCCAAGTTCTGGACAGCAGCACAGATACGCAGTATTTT. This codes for CASSQVLDSSTDTQYF.